These T cell receptor beta chains were read from a single sample in a study of cytomegalovirus exposure and HLA in healthy donors. Measured with immunoSEQ multiplex PCR; TCRdb has only the in-frame clones, and not every one. Among approximately 170,000 clones listed, roughly 85% were seen once. The sequenced sample consisted of PBMCs. The receptors here all came from a boy aged 2 to 9 in good health and CMV-seronegative. Each CDR3 is given with its conserved first and last residue. The D gene is left open where the match is weak. Clone size is shown for a subset of rows, as once, few, many or a class of expanded clone.

j_call: TRBJ2-3
clone_size: .
d_call: TRBD2
v_call: TRBV28
cdr3_nt: TGTGCCAGCAGTGCCCTGACTAGCGGGGAAGTAGATACGCAGTATTTT
cdr3_aa: CASSALTSGEVDTQYF

j_call: TRBJ1-5
clone_size: few
d_call: TRBD1
v_call: TRBV19
cdr3_nt: TGTGCCAGCAAGGGGGGGACAGGGACAAATCAGCCCCAGCATTTT
cdr3_aa: CASKGGTGTNQPQHF

j_call: TRBJ2-5
clone_size: .
d_call: TRBD1
v_call: TRBV7-9
cdr3_nt: TGTGCCAGCCGCCCAGGGACAGTGACGGAGACCCAGTACTTC
cdr3_aa: CASRPGTVTETQYF

j_call: TRBJ2-6
clone_size: .
d_call: .
v_call: TRBV7-9
cdr3_nt: TGTGCCAGCACCTCTTTGGAGGAGGGGCCTCTCTCTGGGGCCAACGTCCTGACTTTC
cdr3_aa: CASTSLEEGPLSGANVLTF

j_call: TRBJ2-1
clone_size: few
d_call: TRBD2
v_call: TRBV29-1
cdr3_nt: TGCAGCGGGGTTCTAGCGGGGGTACCCTACAATGAGCAGTTCTTC
cdr3_aa: CSGVLAGVPYNEQFF

j_call: TRBJ1-4
clone_size: .
d_call: .
v_call: TRBV2
cdr3_nt: TGTGCCAGCAGTGACATGGGGGCAGGCAAGGAAAAACTGTTTTTT
cdr3_aa: CASSDMGAGKEKLFF

j_call: TRBJ2-5
clone_size: .
d_call: .
v_call: TRBV5-1
cdr3_nt: TGCGCCAGCAGCATCCAGACAGGCCCGTGGGAGACCCAGTACTTC
cdr3_aa: CASSIQTGPWETQYF

j_call: TRBJ1-1
clone_size: once
d_call: TRBD1
v_call: TRBV5-1
cdr3_nt: TGCGCCAGCAGCTTAATATTTGCAGGGGGGAACACTGAAGCTTTCTTT
cdr3_aa: CASSLIFAGGNTEAFF

j_call: TRBJ2-7
clone_size: .
d_call: .
v_call: TRBV6-1
cdr3_nt: TGTGCCAGCAGTCCTGGGGGGAACGAGCAGTACTTC
cdr3_aa: CASSPGGNEQYF

j_call: TRBJ2-3
clone_size: .
d_call: TRBD2
v_call: TRBV5-1
cdr3_nt: TGCGCCAGCAGCGGTCCCGGGACTAGCGGGGTCACTAATACGCAGTATTTT
cdr3_aa: CASSGPGTSGVTNTQYF

j_call: TRBJ2-1
clone_size: .
d_call: TRBD2
v_call: TRBV6-5
cdr3_nt: TGTGCCAGCAGTGGAGGGACTAGTTGGAATGAGCAGTTCTTC
cdr3_aa: CASSGGTSWNEQFF

j_call: TRBJ1-4
clone_size: few
d_call: .
v_call: TRBV5-1
cdr3_nt: TGCGCCAGCAGCTTGGGTTGGGCCCCTAATGAAAAACTGTTTTTT
cdr3_aa: CASSLGWAPNEKLFF

j_call: TRBJ2-2
clone_size: .
d_call: .
v_call: TRBV25-1
cdr3_nt: TGTGCCAGCAGCCCGGTACAGAACAGTCGAAGCGGGGAGCTGTTTTTT
cdr3_aa: CASSPVQNSRSGELFF

j_call: TRBJ2-3
clone_size: .
d_call: TRBD2
v_call: TRBV10-3
cdr3_nt: TGTGCCATCAGTGACTTCGGGGGGGCGGCTCAAGATACGCAGTATTTT
cdr3_aa: CAISDFGGAAQDTQYF

j_call: TRBJ1-2
clone_size: few
d_call: .
v_call: TRBV19
cdr3_nt: TGTGCCAGTAGTATGGGTCAGCGCGAGGATGGCTACACCTTC
cdr3_aa: CASSMGQREDGYTF

j_call: TRBJ2-1
clone_size: .
d_call: TRBD2
v_call: TRBV28
cdr3_nt: TGTGCCAGCAGTTTATCCAGCGGGAGGTACAATGAGCAGTTCTTC
cdr3_aa: CASSLSSGRYNEQFF

j_call: TRBJ2-2
clone_size: .
d_call: TRBD1
v_call: TRBV29-1
cdr3_nt: TGCAGCGTTGCTAGGACAGGGAACACCGGGGAGCTGTTTTTT
cdr3_aa: CSVARTGNTGELFF

j_call: TRBJ2-1
clone_size: .
d_call: TRBD2
v_call: TRBV7-6
cdr3_nt: TGTGCCAGCAGCTTACGGACTAGCGGGGGGCTACGGGACAATGAGCAGTTCTTC
cdr3_aa: CASSLRTSGGLRDNEQFF

j_call: TRBJ1-2
clone_size: .
d_call: TRBD1
v_call: TRBV28
cdr3_nt: TGTGCCAGCAGTCCTAGACAGGGGGCCTCCTATGGCTACACCTTC
cdr3_aa: CASSPRQGASYGYTF

j_call: TRBJ1-2
clone_size: .
d_call: TRBD1
v_call: TRBV2
cdr3_nt: TGTGCCAGCAGTGAAGGAGAATTGGCAGGGGGCCAATATGGCTACACCTTC
cdr3_aa: CASSEGELAGGQYGYTF

j_call: TRBJ2-7
clone_size: .
d_call: .
v_call: TRBV28
cdr3_nt: TGTGCCAGCAGCACTCAGGGGTACTCCTACGAGCAGTACTTC
cdr3_aa: CASSTQGYSYEQYF

j_call: TRBJ2-4
clone_size: .
d_call: TRBD1
v_call: TRBV7-9
cdr3_nt: TGTGCCAGCAGCCTGGGGACAGTCAACATTCAGTACTTC
cdr3_aa: CASSLGTVNIQYF

j_call: TRBJ2-1
clone_size: .
d_call: .
v_call: TRBV9
cdr3_nt: TGTGCCAGTCGAGGCAATGAGCAGTTCTTC
cdr3_aa: CASRGNEQFF

j_call: TRBJ2-1
clone_size: .
d_call: TRBD2
v_call: TRBV7-9
cdr3_nt: TGTGCCAGCAGCCCGCGACTAGCGGGGTCCTACAATGAGCAGTTCTTC
cdr3_aa: CASSPRLAGSYNEQFF

j_call: TRBJ2-3
clone_size: .
d_call: .
v_call: TRBV2
cdr3_nt: TGTGCCAGCAGCGCGCCCCCGGATACGCAGTATTTT
cdr3_aa: CASSAPPDTQYF

j_call: TRBJ2-7
clone_size: .
d_call: TRBD2
v_call: TRBV5-4
cdr3_nt: TGTGCCAGCAGCAATAGGGGACTACCTAGCTCCTACGAGCAGTACTTC
cdr3_aa: CASSNRGLPSSYEQYF

j_call: TRBJ1-2
clone_size: .
d_call: TRBD1
v_call: TRBV28
cdr3_nt: TGTGCCAGCAAGATGGGACAGGGGGCCTATGGCTACACCTTC
cdr3_aa: CASKMGQGAYGYTF

j_call: TRBJ2-1
clone_size: .
d_call: TRBD2
v_call: TRBV12-5
cdr3_nt: TGTGCTAGTGGGAGCGGGAGCTCCTACAATGAGCAGTTCTTC
cdr3_aa: CASGSGSSYNEQFF

j_call: TRBJ2-5
clone_size: .
d_call: .
v_call: TRBV7-9
cdr3_nt: TGTTCCAGCAGCGGCGGGACGGCCGCTCAAGAGACCCAGTACTTC
cdr3_aa: CSSSGGTAAQETQYF

j_call: TRBJ2-7
clone_size: .
d_call: .
v_call: TRBV5-1
cdr3_nt: TGCGCCAGCAGCCGGACTGGGGGCGCCGGGCACGAGCAGTACTTC
cdr3_aa: CASSRTGGAGHEQYF

j_call: TRBJ2-1
clone_size: .
d_call: .
v_call: TRBV2
cdr3_nt: TGTGCCAGCAGGCTCACGGGACACAACAATGAGCAGTTCTTC
cdr3_aa: CASRLTGHNNEQFF

j_call: TRBJ1-5
clone_size: once
d_call: TRBD1
v_call: TRBV14
cdr3_nt: TGTGCCAGCAGGGAAGTGGGGGACAGGGAACAGCCCCAGCATTTT
cdr3_aa: CASREVGDREQPQHF

j_call: TRBJ2-7
clone_size: .
d_call: TRBD1
v_call: TRBV29-1
cdr3_nt: TGCAGCGTTGAGGGGACAGGGGGCTCCTACGAGCAGTACTTC
cdr3_aa: CSVEGTGGSYEQYF

j_call: TRBJ2-5
clone_size: .
d_call: TRBD2
v_call: TRBV5-1
cdr3_nt: TGCGCCAGCAGCCTTCGACTAGCGGGGGCCTCCCAAGAGACCCAGTACTTC
cdr3_aa: CASSLRLAGASQETQYF

j_call: TRBJ1-5
clone_size: few
d_call: .
v_call: TRBV2
cdr3_nt: TGTGCCAGCACCAGGACAGCGGGGGGTTATAGCAATCAGCCCCAGCATTTT
cdr3_aa: CASTRTAGGYSNQPQHF

j_call: TRBJ2-3
clone_size: .
d_call: TRBD2
v_call: TRBV5-1
cdr3_nt: TGCGCCAGCAGTAGGGCTAGCGGGAGCCCTAGCACAGATACGCAGTATTTT
cdr3_aa: CASSRASGSPSTDTQYF

j_call: TRBJ2-2
clone_size: .
d_call: TRBD2
v_call: TRBV7-9
cdr3_nt: TGTGCCAGCAGCTTACCCCAGCGGGGGGAGAACACCGGGGAGCTGTTTTTT
cdr3_aa: CASSLPQRGENTGELFF

j_call: TRBJ1-2
clone_size: .
d_call: .
v_call: TRBV2
cdr3_nt: TGTGCCAGCAGTGAAGAAACAGGGAGAGGCTACACCTTC
cdr3_aa: CASSEETGRGYTF

j_call: TRBJ2-2
clone_size: few
d_call: .
v_call: TRBV6-1
cdr3_nt: TGTGCCAGCAGGGAGCAGAACACCGGGGAGCTGTTTTTT
cdr3_aa: CASREQNTGELFF

j_call: TRBJ2-1
clone_size: .
d_call: TRBD2
v_call: TRBV7-2
cdr3_nt: TGTGCCAGCAGCTTAGTAGCGGGGGGAAACAATGAGCAGTTCTTC
cdr3_aa: CASSLVAGGNNEQFF

j_call: TRBJ2-7
clone_size: once
d_call: TRBD1
v_call: TRBV10-2
cdr3_nt: TGCGCCAGCAAAGGCGGGACAGGGGTCTACGAGCAGTACTTC
cdr3_aa: CASKGGTGVYEQYF

j_call: TRBJ2-7
clone_size: .
d_call: TRBD2
v_call: TRBV4-1
cdr3_nt: TGCGCCAGCAGCCAAGATCAGAGGACTAGCGTATACGAGCAGTACTTC
cdr3_aa: CASSQDQRTSVYEQYF

j_call: TRBJ2-1
clone_size: .
d_call: TRBD1
v_call: TRBV28
cdr3_nt: TGTGCCAGCAGTTTTGTGACAGGGAACAATGAGCAGTTCTTC
cdr3_aa: CASSFVTGNNEQFF